Here is one T cell receptor (beta chain) with its context. What it recognizes is unknown. The protocol was immunoSEQ multiplex PCR, while the TCRdb copy is restricted to in-frame clones and leaves out a portion. The table has tens of thousands of clones, roughly 80% seen once. This specimen comes from a study of OX40 agonist ivuxolimab in advanced cancers. Turning to the study itself: Patients were infused with ivuxolimab every 2 weeks at 0.01 to 10 mg/kg. At 82.7% male, the cohort had a mean age of approximately 60 years, ranging from roughly 20 to 90.

The germline CDR1 and CDR2 sequences are LNHDA and SQIVND (reference sequence). V was clipped by 5 bases and J by 0 bases; unmatched bases: 4. This CDR3 has 15 residues. Study-wide findings and caveats: Dosing at 0.1 to 3.0 mg/kg was accompanied by clonal expansion of CD4+ and CD8+ blood T cells by week 6.

This specimen was CD4+ or CD8+ T cells sorted from blood, taken in a trial of the OX40 agonist ivuxolimab. This chain connects TRBV19 to TRBJ2-7; 10 positions match TRBD2. This TCR was recovered from an adult with an advanced solid tumor such as melanoma, head and neck, liver or kidney cancer. CDR3 loop: CASSPRTSGSYEQYF. The CDR3 coding sequence is TGTGCCAGTAGTCCCAGGACTAGCGGCTCCTACGAGCAGTACTTC. Complete variable domain (other parts from reference TRBV19 and TRBJ2-7): DGGITQSPKYLFRKEGQNVTLSCEQNLNHDAMYWYRQDPGQGLRLIYYSQIVNDFQKGDIAEGYSVSREKKESFPLTVTSAQKNPTAFYLCASSPRTSGSYEQYFGPGTRLTVT.